The 28 T cell receptor beta chains listed next were all sequenced from one sample in a study of T cell responses to AZD1222 COVID-19 vaccine. Sequencing was performed with immunoSEQ multiplex PCR; in TCRdb, only in-frame clones are kept and a portion is missing. The sample comprises 100,000 to 120,000 clones, around 87% of which are singletons, and 2% to 3% rests with the top ten. Sequences were derived from peripheral blood, sampled on day 0 of AZD1222 vaccination. All receptors come from an adult in good health.

The chain employs TRBV19 and TRBJ2-3; D remains unclear. Looked up from germline, CDR1 is LNHDA and CDR2 is SQIVND (reference sequence). The V and J ends lost 5 bases and 4 bases respectively, with 13 bases between them. The CDR3 is 14 residues long. Written as DNA, the CDR3 is TGTGCCAGTAGTGCCCTAGTAGCATCAGATACGCAGTATTTT. This gives the protein CASSALVASDTQYF. Full variable domain (rest looked up from reference TRBV19 and TRBJ2-3): DGGITQSPKYLFRKEGQNVTLSCEQNLNHDAMYWYRQDPGQGLRLIYYSQIVNDFQKGDIAEGYSVSREKKESFPLTVTSAQKNPTAFYLCASSALVASDTQYFGPGTRLTVL.

The rearrangement joins TRBV5-8 to TRBJ1-4, with D unresolved. The CDR3 totals 14 residues. The germline V and J ends were trimmed by 2 bases and 4 bases, with 9 bases remaining between them. CDR1 SGHTS and CDR2 YDEGEE come from the germline V gene. The CDR3 region has the DNA TGTGCCAGCAGCTTAACAGCCTATAATGAAAAACTGTTTTTT. It translates to CASSLTAYNEKLFF.

J is TRBJ1-2 and V is TRBV5-1, with D maybe TRBD1 (6 bases). The CDR3 runs 16 residues. Germline V gene data show CDR1 as SGHRS and CDR2 as YFSETQ. Deletions cut 4 bases from V and 2 bases from J, with 18 bases between. In DNA, the CDR3 is TGCGCCAGCAGCCCAACGCCAGGGGAGTCCAACTATGGCTACACCTTC. Its protein product is CASSPTPGESNYGYTF.

The rearrangement uses TRBV3-1 (or the pseudogene TRBV3-2) and TRBJ1-3, with D possibly TRBD1 on 6 matching bases. The CDR3 length is 12 residues. Trimming pared 10 bases from V and 7 bases from J, leaving 14 bases between. CDR1 and CDR2 from the germline V gene are LGHDT and YNNKEL (reference sequence). The DNA of the CDR3 is TGTGCCACCGAGGGGGGTGGCAACACCATATATTTT. This codes for CATEGGGNTIYF.

The rearrangement uses TRBV4-2 and TRBJ2-2, with 7 bases matching TRBD2. The CDR3 loop spans 15 amino acids. Germline V gene sequence: CDR1 LGHNA, CDR2 YNFKEQ. V trimming: 3 bases; J trimming: 2 bases; junction bases outside the gene matches: 3. This CDR3 is CASSQSSGNTGELFF. For the CDR3, the DNA is TGTGCCAGCAGCCAGTCTAGCGGAAACACCGGGGAGCTGTTTTTT.

J is TRBJ1-4 and V is TRBV27; a possible D gene is TRBD1 (5 bases). Germline V gene lookup returns CDR1 MNHEY and CDR2 SMNVEV (reference sequence). The CDR3 length is 15 residues. The V end lost 5 bases, the J end lost 10 bases, and 20 bases lay between the germline ends. The CDR3 DNA reads TGTGCCAGCAGTCCGTCCCGACCAGGGTTGGGAAAACTGTTTTTT. Translated, it gives CASSPSRPGLGKLFF. Filled out from reference TRBV27 and TRBJ1-4, the complete variable domain reads EAQVTQNPRYLITVTGKKLTVTCSQNMNHEYMSWYRQDPGLGLRQIYYSMNVEVTDKGDVPEGYKVSRKEKRNFPLILESPSPNQTSLYFCASSPSRPGLGKLFFGSGTQLSVL.

The chain links TRBV28 to TRBJ1-2, with D perhaps TRBD1 (6 bases). This CDR3 region has 13 residues. Trimming removed 5 bases at V and 7 bases at J, with 14 bases between. In germline, CDR1 is MDHEN, CDR2 SYDVKM. CDR3 sequence (DNA): TGTGCCAGCAGTGTAGTGGGGGCTATTGGCTACACCTTC. Protein: CASSVVGAIGYTF.

CDR3 coding DNA: TGTGCCAGCAGCTCCTACAATGAGCAGTTCTTC. It is translated as CASSSYNEQFF. The V and J genes are TRBV5-5 and TRBJ2-1; D unresolved. This CDR3 has 11 residues. Germline V CDR1 and CDR2: SGHKS, YYEKEE (reference sequence). The ends were cut back, 3 bases at V and 2 bases at J, with 0 bases in the middle.

This clone has only a few counts. V and J are TRBV5-1 and TRBJ2-3, with D unresolved. This CDR3 has 15 amino acids. Trimming removed 5 bases at V and 2 bases at J, with 15 bases between. Germline values: CDR1 SGHRS, CDR2 YFSETQ. The CDR3 spells CASSMDPALTDTQYF. As DNA, the CDR3 is TGCGCCAGCAGTATGGACCCAGCTCTCACAGATACGCAGTATTTT.

A single count supports this clone. The CDR3 DNA sequence: TGCGCCAGCAGCTTGGCCGGGCAGTTTAATGAAAAACTGTTTTTT. Translating it yields CASSLAGQFNEKLFF. This sequence joins TRBV5-1 and TRBJ1-4; D not resolved. The germline V gene has CDR1 SGHRS and CDR2 YFSETQ. V shed 0 bases and J shed 4 bases, with 10 bases lying between them. This CDR3 contains 15 residues.

V is TRBV6-1 and J is TRBJ1-2; TRBD1 matches at 9 bases. Germline V gene data show CDR1 as MNHNS and CDR2 as SASEGT. Unmatched junction bases numbered 10, after V lost 0 bases and J lost 8 bases. This CDR3 has 16 residues. CDR3 amino acids: CASSEAVLGQGGGYTF. CDR3 nucleotide sequence: TGTGCCAGCAGTGAAGCGGTACTGGGACAGGGAGGAGGCTACACCTTC.

The rearrangement uses TRBV18 and TRBJ1-1, with TRBD1 as a possible D gene (5 bases). Germline CDR1 is KGHSH and CDR2 is LQKENI. Trimming left V 4 bases short and J 1 base short, with 10 bases between. This CDR3 contains 14 residues. The CDR3 sequence is CASSRLQENTEAFF. The CDR3 DNA reads as TGTGCCAGCTCACGGTTACAGGAGAACACTGAAGCTTTCTTT.

This clone was counted only a few times. V is TRBV27 and J is TRBJ2-1; unclear D gene. Germline loops: CDR1 MNHEY, CDR2 SMNVEV (reference sequence). The CDR3 is 14 amino acids. The germline V and J ends were trimmed by 0 bases and 4 bases, with 7 bases remaining between them. The CDR3 DNA sequence: TGTGCCAGCAGTTTATCGAAACAGTACAATGAGCAGTTCTTC. Translation gives CASSLSKQYNEQFF.

This rearrangement joins TRBV6-6 to TRBJ2-2; the D is unclear. The CDR3 spans 16 residues. Germline V gives CDR1 MNHNY, CDR2 SVGAGI (reference sequence). Trimming removed 2 bases from V and 2 bases from J, with 12 bases in between. The CDR3: CASSYLDRSNTGELFF. The CDR3 DNA follows: TGTGCCAGCAGTTACCTCGATAGATCAAACACCGGGGAGCTGTTTTTT.

V is TRBV19 and J is TRBJ2-2; D perhaps matches TRBD2 (6 bases). The germline gives CDR1 LNHDA, CDR2 SQIVND (reference sequence). Trimming stripped 9 bases from V and 3 bases from J, with 11 bases between. This CDR3 has 13 amino acids. The CDR3: CASLALYTGELFF. For the CDR3, the DNA is TGTGCCAGCCTAGCGCTATACACCGGGGAGCTGTTTTTT. The whole variable domain, filled in from reference TRBV19 and TRBJ2-2, reads DGGITQSPKYLFRKEGQNVTLSCEQNLNHDAMYWYRQDPGQGLRLIYYSQIVNDFQKGDIAEGYSVSREKKESFPLTVTSAQKNPTAFYLCASLALYTGELFFGEGSRLTVL.

The CDR3 coding sequence is TGTGCCAGCAGCCAAGGGGAGGCCCAGCATTTT. This sequence encodes CASSQGEAQHF. The V gene is TRBV4-2, the J gene TRBJ1-5; D unclear. Germline V gene data show CDR1 as LGHNA and CDR2 as YNFKEQ. The V gene lost 1 base and the J gene lost 11 bases, with 6 bases spanning the gap. This CDR3 is built from 11 residues.

About this clone itself: At one end, the junction sequence differs from germline, possibly due to a read error. CDR3 sequence: CATSSGPQSTQFF. The CDR3 DNA reads as TGTGCCACCAGTTCTGGACCCCAATCAACTCAGTTCTTC. The chain is built from TRBV6-4 and TRBJ2-1; D not certain. The germline CDR1 and CDR2 sequences are MRHNA and SNTAGT. The CDR3 is 13 residues long.

The V gene is TRBV7-9, the J gene TRBJ1-5, with D perhaps matching TRBD1 (6 bases). Looked up from germline, CDR1 is SEHNR and CDR2 is FQNEAQ (reference sequence). Trimming pared 1 base from V and 6 bases from J, leaving 10 bases between. The CDR3 covers 14 residues. The CDR3 DNA is TGTGCCAGCAGCTTAGAAGGGGGAAGTCAGCCCCAGCATTTT. It is translated as CASSLEGGSQPQHF.

CDR3 nucleotides: TGCGCCAGCAGCCAATCGTCGACCTATAAATCTGGAAACACCATATATTTT. Its protein product is CASSQSSTYKSGNTIYF. V and J are TRBV4-3 and TRBJ1-3; D gene unclear. CDR3 length equals 17 residues. CDR1 LGHNA and CDR2 YSLEER come from the germline V gene. Trimming shortened V by 2 bases and J by 1 base, and 15 bases separated the two germline ends.

This sequence joins TRBV7-9 and TRBJ1-2; D unresolved. Germline lookup yields CDR1 SEHNR and CDR2 FQNEAQ (reference sequence). Trimming pared 2 bases from V and 1 base from J, leaving 8 bases between. The CDR3 has 14 amino acids. CDR3: CASSLLADNYGYTF. The DNA of the CDR3 is TGTGCCAGCAGCTTACTGGCTGATAACTATGGCTACACCTTC.

This rearrangement joins TRBV2 to TRBJ2-7; the D is unclear. The CDR3 is made up of 16 amino acids. Trimming removed 3 bases at V and 0 bases at J, with 15 bases between. Per germline, CDR1 SNHLY and CDR2 FYNNEI. CDR3 protein: CASSDPRVSRSYEQYF. DNA of the CDR3: TGTGCCAGCAGTGATCCTCGTGTTAGCCGCTCCTACGAGCAGTACTTC.

This clone was counted between two and nine times. V gene TRBV11-1 combines with J gene TRBJ2-7; 10 bases fit TRBD1. Germline CDR1 and CDR2: SGHAT and FQDESV (reference sequence). Unmatched junction bases numbered 8, after V lost 5 bases and J lost 4 bases. The CDR3 runs 15 residues. The CDR3, as DNA: TGTGCCAGCAGCCTGGGACAGGGGATAAGATACGAGCAGTACTTC. It encodes CASSLGQGIRYEQYF.

The chain combines TRBV6-5 with TRBJ1-2; no clear D gene. In germline, CDR1 is MNHEY, CDR2 SVGAGI. The CDR3 is made up of 14 amino acids. V was cut by 6 bases and J by 5 bases, with 16 bases left in between. In DNA, the CDR3 is TGTGCCAGCAGCTCCGGGTACAGAGTATATGGCTACACCTTC. Amino acid sequence: CASSSGYRVYGYTF.

A few counts support this clone. The chain uses TRBV7-8 and TRBJ1-4; D call uncertain. Between the trimmed V and J ends, which lost 4 bases and 0 bases, there was a span of 12 bases. CDR1 is SGHVS and CDR2 is FQNEAQ in the germline V gene. The CDR3 has 16 amino acids. CDR3 loop: CASSSYRFATNEKLFF. CDR3 nucleotide sequence: TGTGCCAGCAGCTCCTACAGATTTGCAACTAATGAAAAACTGTTTTTT.

The V gene is TRBV29-1, the J gene TRBJ2-7, with 9 bases that match TRBD1. V shed 7 bases, J shed 7 bases, and the junction held 11 bases outside the gene matches. Per germline, CDR1 SQVTM and CDR2 ANQGSEA. The CDR3 loop spans 13 amino acids. The CDR3 loop reads CSAFRDRDGEQYF. CDR3 in DNA: TGCAGCGCATTCCGGGACAGGGATGGGGAGCAGTACTTC.

The genes are TRBV10-3 and TRBJ1-1; 9 bases are a match to TRBD1. Germline CDR1 ENHRY, CDR2 SYGVKD. Trimming removed 3 bases from V and 4 bases from J; junction bases left unmatched: 6. This CDR3 has 15 residues. CDR3 DNA sequence: TGTGCCATCAGTGAACAGGGGGCAGGGGGCACTGAAGCTTTCTTT. Its protein is CAISEQGAGGTEAFF.

Concerning this clone: Sequence at one end of the junction differs from germline and may be a read error. This sequence joins TRBV7-7 and TRBJ2-3, with unresolved D. CDR3 length: 14 amino acids. Germline loops: CDR1 SSHAT, CDR2 FNYEAQ (reference sequence). DNA of the CDR3: TGTGCTAGCAGCCTAAGGCCTTTCACAGATACGCAGTATTTT. This codes for CASSLRPFTDTQYF. Based on the CDR3 plus reference TRBV7-7 and TRBJ2-3, the full variable domain is GAGVSQSPRYKVTKRGQDVTLRCDPISSHATLYWYQQALGQGPEFLTYFNYEAQPDKSGLPSDRFSAERPEGSISTLTIQRTEQRDSAMYRCASSLRPFTDTQYFGPGTRLTVL.

The rearrangement uses TRBV7-2 and TRBJ1-1; no reliable D call. Germline loops: CDR1 SGHTA, CDR2 FQGNSA. Trimming removed 0 bases from V and 1 base from J, with 9 bases in between. This CDR3 region has 15 residues. CDR3 sequence reads: CASSLARISNTEAFF. CDR3 bases: TGTGCCAGCAGCTTAGCGCGTATTTCGAACACTGAAGCTTTCTTT.